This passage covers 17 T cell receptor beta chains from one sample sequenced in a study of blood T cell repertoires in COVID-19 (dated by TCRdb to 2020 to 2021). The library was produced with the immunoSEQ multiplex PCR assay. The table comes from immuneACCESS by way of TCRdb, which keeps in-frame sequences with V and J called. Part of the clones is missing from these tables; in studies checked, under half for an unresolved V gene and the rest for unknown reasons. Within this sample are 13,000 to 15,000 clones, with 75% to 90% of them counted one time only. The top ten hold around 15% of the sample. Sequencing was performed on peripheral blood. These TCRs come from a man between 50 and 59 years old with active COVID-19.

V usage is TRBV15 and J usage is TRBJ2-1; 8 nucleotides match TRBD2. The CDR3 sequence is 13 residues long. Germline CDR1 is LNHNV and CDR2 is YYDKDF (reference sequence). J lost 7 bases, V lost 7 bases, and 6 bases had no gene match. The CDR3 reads CATKSGSDNEQFF. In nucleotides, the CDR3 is TGTGCCACCAAAAGCGGGAGCGATAATGAGCAGTTCTTC. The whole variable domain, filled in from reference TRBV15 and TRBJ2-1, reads DAMVIQNPRYQVTQFGKPVTLSCSQTLNHNVMYWYQQKSSQAPKLLFHYYDKDFNNEADTPDNFQSRRPNTSFCFLDIRSPGLGDTAMYLCATKSGSDNEQFFGPGTRLTVL.

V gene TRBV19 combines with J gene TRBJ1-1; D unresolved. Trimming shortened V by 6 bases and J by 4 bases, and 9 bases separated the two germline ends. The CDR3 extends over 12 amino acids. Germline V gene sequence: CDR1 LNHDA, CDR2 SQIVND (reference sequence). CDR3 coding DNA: TGTGCCAGTAGGACTCCCGGCACTGAAGCTTTCTTT. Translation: CASRTPGTEAFF.

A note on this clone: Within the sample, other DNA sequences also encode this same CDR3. CDR3 loop: CASSQVPGQGVYEQYF. The CDR3 DNA reads TGTGCCAGCAGCCAAGTACCGGGACAGGGGGTGTACGAGCAGTACTTC. The chain recombines TRBV3-1 (or the pseudogene TRBV3-2) with TRBJ2-7; the match to TRBD1 covers 11 bases. The CDR3 contains 16 residues. Per germline, CDR1 LGHDT and CDR2 YNNKEL (reference sequence). V was clipped by 1 base and J by 4 bases; unmatched bases: 6.

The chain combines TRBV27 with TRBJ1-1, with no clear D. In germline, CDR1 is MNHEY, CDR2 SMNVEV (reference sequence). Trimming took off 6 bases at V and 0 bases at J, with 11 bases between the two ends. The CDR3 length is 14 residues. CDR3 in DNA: TGTGCCAGCAGCAAGACACTGATGAACACTGAAGCTTTCTTT. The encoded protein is CASSKTLMNTEAFF.

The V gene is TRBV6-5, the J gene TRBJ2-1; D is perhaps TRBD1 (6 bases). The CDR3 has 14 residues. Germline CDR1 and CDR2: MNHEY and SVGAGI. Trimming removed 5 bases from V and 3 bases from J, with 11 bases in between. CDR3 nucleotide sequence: TGTGCCAGCAGTCCCCGGACAGTCTACAATGAGCAGTTCTTC. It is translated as CASSPRTVYNEQFF.

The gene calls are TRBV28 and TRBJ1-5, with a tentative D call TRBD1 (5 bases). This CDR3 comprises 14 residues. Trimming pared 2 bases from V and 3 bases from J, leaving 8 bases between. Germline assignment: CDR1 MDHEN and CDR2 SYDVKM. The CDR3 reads CASSLQGANQPQHF. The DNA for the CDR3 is TGTGCCAGCAGTTTACAAGGGGCCAATCAGCCCCAGCATTTT.

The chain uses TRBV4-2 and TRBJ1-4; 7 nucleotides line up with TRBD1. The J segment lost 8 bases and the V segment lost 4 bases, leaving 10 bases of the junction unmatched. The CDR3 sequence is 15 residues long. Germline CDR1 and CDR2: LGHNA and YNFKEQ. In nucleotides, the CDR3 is TGTGCCAGCAGCCGAGAGGCCTCCAGGGGGGAAAAACTGTTTTTT. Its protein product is CASSREASRGEKLFF.

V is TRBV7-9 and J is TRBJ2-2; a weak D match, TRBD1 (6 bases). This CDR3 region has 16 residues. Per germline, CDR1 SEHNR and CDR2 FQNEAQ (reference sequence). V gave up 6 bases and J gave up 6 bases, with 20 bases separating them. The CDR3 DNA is TGTGCCAGCAGACGAACAGGGTTCCAATTGGCCGGGGAGCTGTTTTTT. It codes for CASRRTGFQLAGELFF.

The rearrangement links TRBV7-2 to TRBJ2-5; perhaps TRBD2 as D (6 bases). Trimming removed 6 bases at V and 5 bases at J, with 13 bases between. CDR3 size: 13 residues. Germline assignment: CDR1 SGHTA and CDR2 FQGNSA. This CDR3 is CASSLEAGETQYF. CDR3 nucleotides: TGTGCCAGCAGTCTGGAGGCGGGGGAGACCCAGTACTTC.

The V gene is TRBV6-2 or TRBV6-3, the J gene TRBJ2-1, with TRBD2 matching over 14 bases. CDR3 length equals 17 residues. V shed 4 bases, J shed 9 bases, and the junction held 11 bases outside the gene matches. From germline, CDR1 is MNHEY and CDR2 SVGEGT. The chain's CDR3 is CASSSFGTSGSFFEQFF. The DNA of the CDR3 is TGTGCCAGCAGTTCCTTTGGGACTAGCGGGAGTTTTTTTGAGCAGTTCTTC.

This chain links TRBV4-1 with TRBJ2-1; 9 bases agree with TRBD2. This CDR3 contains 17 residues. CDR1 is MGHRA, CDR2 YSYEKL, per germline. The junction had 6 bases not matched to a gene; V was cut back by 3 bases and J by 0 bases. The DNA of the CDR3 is TGCGCCAGCAGCCACACTGGACTAGCGAGCTCCTACAATGAGCAGTTCTTC. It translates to CASSHTGLASSYNEQFF.

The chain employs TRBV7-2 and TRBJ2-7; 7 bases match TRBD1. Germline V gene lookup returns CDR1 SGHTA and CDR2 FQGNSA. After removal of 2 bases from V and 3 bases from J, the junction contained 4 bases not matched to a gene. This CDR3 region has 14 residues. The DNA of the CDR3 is TGTGCCAGCAGCTTACAGGGGGTTATCTACGAGCAGTACTTC. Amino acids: CASSLQGVIYEQYF.

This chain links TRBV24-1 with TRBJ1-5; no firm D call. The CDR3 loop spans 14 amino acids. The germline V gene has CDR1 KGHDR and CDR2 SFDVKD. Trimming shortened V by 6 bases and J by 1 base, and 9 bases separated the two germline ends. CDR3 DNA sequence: TGTGCCACCAGTAAAGGCGGAAGCAATCAGCCCCAGCATTTT. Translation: CATSKGGSNQPQHF.

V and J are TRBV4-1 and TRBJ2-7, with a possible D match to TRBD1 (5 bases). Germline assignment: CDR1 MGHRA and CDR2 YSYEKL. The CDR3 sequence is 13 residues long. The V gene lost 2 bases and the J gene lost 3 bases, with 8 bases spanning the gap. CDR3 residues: CASSQQDNYEQYF. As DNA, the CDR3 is TGCGCCAGCAGCCAACAGGACAACTACGAGCAGTACTTC.

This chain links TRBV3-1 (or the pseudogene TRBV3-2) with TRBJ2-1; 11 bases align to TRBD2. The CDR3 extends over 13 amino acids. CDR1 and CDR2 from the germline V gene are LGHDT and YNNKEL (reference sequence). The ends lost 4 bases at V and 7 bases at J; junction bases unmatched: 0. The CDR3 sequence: CASSRTSGNEQFF. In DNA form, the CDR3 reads TGTGCCAGCAGCCGGACTAGCGGGAATGAGCAGTTCTTC.

The CDR3, as DNA: TGTGCCAGCAGCCGGACAGGGGGCAAGGCAGATACGCAGTATTTT. As protein: CASSRTGGKADTQYF. The chain carries TRBV7-3 and TRBJ2-3, with 11 bases aligning to TRBD1. CDR3 size: 15 residues. Germline assignment: CDR1 SGHTA and CDR2 FQGTGA. The V and J ends lost 5 bases and 4 bases, in that order; junction bases with no gene match: 5.

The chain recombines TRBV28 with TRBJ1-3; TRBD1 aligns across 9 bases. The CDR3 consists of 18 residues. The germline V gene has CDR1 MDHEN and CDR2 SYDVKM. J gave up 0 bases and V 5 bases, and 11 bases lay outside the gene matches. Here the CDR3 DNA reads TGTGCCAGCAGTCGGGGACAGGGAGTTCTTATCTCTGGAAACACCATATATTTT. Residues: CASSRGQGVLISGNTIYF.